Below, 30 T cell receptor beta chains from the same sample are listed, as sequenced in a study of blood T cell repertoires in COVID-19. Libraries were prepared by immunoSEQ multiplex PCR; TCRdb keeps only in-frame clonotypes and omits some of them. The table records 80,000 to 95,000 clones, about 70% of them present only once. Material for sequencing was peripheral blood. These receptors were taken from a woman older than 75 with active or convalescent COVID-19.

The chain combines TRBV24-1 with TRBJ2-3, with D uncertain. V lost 3 bases to trimming and J lost 4 bases, with 7 bases between them. CDR1 is KGHDR, CDR2 SFDVKD, per germline. The CDR3 has 13 amino acids. CDR3: CATSDGGPDTQYF. CDR3 DNA sequence: TGTGCCACCAGTGATGGTGGGCCAGATACGCAGTATTTT.

The rearrangement joins TRBV7-9 to TRBJ1-1, with D unresolved. This CDR3 has 13 amino acids. V was clipped by 2 bases and J by 2 bases, with 6 bases between them. Germline V gene sequence: CDR1 SEHNR, CDR2 FQNEAQ (reference sequence). CDR3 region: CASSLSLNTEAFF. In DNA form, the CDR3 reads TGTGCCAGCAGCTTAAGCCTAAACACTGAAGCTTTCTTT.

The chain joins TRBV6-6 to TRBJ2-2; 10 nucleotides agree with TRBD1. Trimming cost V 4 bases and J 6 bases; bases outside gene matches: 8. Germline CDR1 reads MNHNY; CDR2 reads SVGAGI (reference sequence). The CDR3 has 16 amino acids. CDR3 sequence (DNA): TGTGCCAGCAGTTCCCCCGGGACAGGGGTCTCCGGGGAGCTGTTTTTT. It codes for CASSSPGTGVSGELFF.

The V and J genes are TRBV13 and TRBJ2-1; 13 bases fit TRBD2. The germline gives CDR1 PRHDT, CDR2 FYEKMQ (reference sequence). V gave up 5 bases and J gave up 5 bases; unmatched junction bases: 9. The CDR3 has 17 residues. The CDR3 DNA reads TGTGCCAGCAGCCTCCTAGGACTAGCGGGGGAGGACAATGAGCAGTTCTTC. This translates into CASSLLGLAGEDNEQFF. The entire variable domain, with the rest obtained from reference TRBV13 and TRBJ2-1, is as follows: AAGVIQSPRHLIKEKRETATLKCYPIPRHDTVYWYQQGPGQDPQFLISFYEKMQSDKGSIPDRFSAQQFSDYHSELNMSSLELGDSALYFCASSLLGLAGEDNEQFFGPGTRLTVL.

V is TRBV6-2 or TRBV6-3 and J is TRBJ2-1, with 7 bases that match TRBD1. Germline-derived CDR1 and CDR2 are MNHEY and SVGEGT. The CDR3 has 15 amino acids. J was trimmed by 1 base and V by 3 bases; bases with no gene match: 3. In DNA, the CDR3 is TGTGCCAGCAGTTATACAGGGGAATCCTACAATGAGCAGTTCTTC. Translated, it gives CASSYTGESYNEQFF.

The chain combines TRBV4-3 with TRBJ1-4; 11 bases agree with TRBD1. There are 17 residues in the CDR3. Germline values: CDR1 LGHNA, CDR2 YSLEER. J lost 7 bases, V lost 0 bases, and 7 bases had no gene match. The CDR3, as DNA: TGCGCCAGCAGCCAAGATCCTCAGGACAGGGGGCCTGAAAAACTGTTTTTT. It codes for CASSQDPQDRGPEKLFF.

V usage is TRBV6-2 or TRBV6-3 and J usage is TRBJ1-2; 11 positions agree with TRBD1. V was clipped by 6 bases and J by 6 bases; unmatched bases: 15. The CDR3 consists of 17 residues. Looked up from germline, CDR1 is MNHEY and CDR2 is SVGEGT. CDR3 amino acids: CASSPFRDRGEVNGYTF. CDR3 in DNA: TGTGCCAGCAGCCCCTTCCGGGACAGGGGGGAGGTGAATGGCTACACCTTC.

The DNA of the CDR3 is TGTGCCAGCAGTCCCCGTGAGCGGGGGGTACTTAGCACAGATACGCAGTATTTT. This sequence encodes CASSPRERGVLSTDTQYF. The V gene is TRBV6-2 or TRBV6-3, the J gene TRBJ2-3; the match to TRBD2 covers 9 bases. This CDR3 spans 18 amino acids. With V trimmed by 5 bases and J by 0 bases, 12 bases remained unmatched. CDR1 is MNHEY, CDR2 SVGEGT, per germline.

The DNA for the CDR3 is TGTGCCAGCTCCCTTTGGACAGTCCAAGAGACCCAGTACTTC. The encoded protein is CASSLWTVQETQYF. J is TRBJ2-5 and V is TRBV18; D possibly corresponds to TRBD1 (6 bases). Trimming took off 6 bases at V and 1 base at J, with 12 bases between the two ends. CDR1 and CDR2 from the germline V gene are KGHSH and LQKENI. The CDR3 loop spans 14 amino acids.

This clone was observed many times. The CDR3 region is CAISLGGQGETQYF. Written as DNA, the CDR3 is TGTGCCATCAGTCTCGGGGGGCAAGGGGAGACCCAGTACTTC. The chain recombines TRBV10-3 with TRBJ2-5, with a tentative D call TRBD2 (7 bases). Per the germline V gene, CDR1 is ENHRY and CDR2 is SYGVKD. Trimming removed 5 bases at V and 5 bases at J, with 15 bases between. This CDR3 has 14 amino acids.

The CDR3 sequence is CASSLRSGSLYEQYF. Written as DNA, the CDR3 is TGTGCCAGCAGCCTCCGCAGCGGGTCCCTCTACGAGCAGTACTTC. The J gene is TRBJ2-7, the V gene TRBV7-6, with D possibly TRBD2 on 6 matching bases. Germline CDR1 and CDR2: SGHVS and FNYEAQ. The CDR3 contains 15 residues. Trimming took off 5 bases at V and 3 bases at J, with 17 bases between the two ends.

This chain links TRBV5-1 with TRBJ2-2; TRBD1 aligns across 7 bases. V gave up 10 bases and J gave up 0 bases; unmatched junction bases: 9. CDR1 and CDR2 (germline): SGHRS, YFSETQ. There are 15 residues in the CDR3. The CDR3 protein is CASTLQGANTGELFF. The CDR3 nucleotides read TGCGCCTCTACTCTGCAGGGGGCGAACACCGGGGAGCTGTTTTTT.

This clone was counted only a few times. The CDR3 DNA is TGTGCCAGCTCACTGGGGACAGGGAGGAACACTGAAGCTTTCTTT. Amino acids: CASSLGTGRNTEAFF. The chain carries TRBV18 and TRBJ1-1; TRBD1 matches 9 bases. CDR1 and CDR2 from the germline V gene are KGHSH and LQKENI. There are 15 residues in the CDR3. V gave up 4 bases and J gave up 1 base; unmatched junction bases: 4.

This rearrangement joins TRBV2 to TRBJ2-7; no clear D gene. There are 16 residues in the CDR3. Trimming left V 6 bases short and J 5 bases short, with 23 bases between. CDR1 SNHLY and CDR2 FYNNEI come from the germline V gene. The CDR3 spells CASSDPRRGFWNEQYF. The CDR3 DNA reads as TGTGCCAGCAGCGACCCTCGACGAGGATTTTGGAACGAGCAGTACTTC.

In its sample, this clone was seen a few times. The V gene is TRBV7-8, the J gene TRBJ1-5, with TRBD1 identical over 10 bases. The junction had 1 base not matched to a gene; V was cut back by 1 base and J by 4 bases. Germline CDR1 reads SGHVS; CDR2 reads FQNEAQ. CDR3 length: 15 residues. The CDR3: CASSLEGQGNQPQHF. CDR3 coding DNA: TGTGCCAGCAGCTTAGAGGGACAGGGGAATCAGCCCCAGCATTTT.

This sequence joins TRBV6-5 and TRBJ2-7; D possibly corresponds to TRBD1 (6 bases). Deletions cut 0 bases from V and 4 bases from J, with 16 bases between. The CDR3 length is 16 residues. Germline-derived CDR1 and CDR2 are MNHEY and SVGAGI. The CDR3 coding sequence is TGTGCCAGCAGTTACTCGTTTCTTGGGACACCATACGAGCAGTACTTC. Its protein product is CASSYSFLGTPYEQYF.

V and J are TRBV5-4 and TRBJ2-5; 12 nucleotides align to TRBD1. V shed 4 bases, J shed 9 bases, and the junction held 16 bases outside the gene matches. The germline gives CDR1 SGHNT, CDR2 YYREEE (reference sequence). The CDR3 has 17 amino acids. CDR3 protein: CASSLGTGGQPLGAQYF. DNA for the CDR3: TGTGCCAGCAGCCTGGGGACAGGGGGCCAGCCACTGGGGGCCCAGTACTTC.

The chain is built from TRBV5-1 and TRBJ1-2, with 9 bases fitting TRBD1. Trimming removed 0 bases from V and 5 bases from J; junction bases left unmatched: 5. The length of the CDR3 is 15 residues. CDR1 and CDR2 from the germline V gene are SGHRS and YFSETQ. The CDR3 bases are TGCGCCAGCAGCTTGGGGACAGGGGCGGAATATGGCTACACCTTC. It yields the protein CASSLGTGAEYGYTF.

The V gene is TRBV11-1, the J gene TRBJ1-1, with a possible D match to TRBD1 (6 bases). Germline loops: CDR1 SGHAT, CDR2 FQDESV (reference sequence). V was pared by 5 bases and J by 10 bases, with 17 bases between. The CDR3 is 13 amino acids. CDR3 residues: CASSRRQGSGAFF. CDR3 sequence (DNA): TGTGCCAGCAGCCGTAGGCAGGGGTCGGGAGCTTTCTTT.

This clone was found a few times. CDR3 protein: CASKGPGLAGSWAGELFF. As DNA, the CDR3 is TGCGCCAGCAAGGGTCCGGGACTAGCGGGTTCCTGGGCCGGGGAGCTGTTTTTT. The V call is TRBV5-1, the J call TRBJ2-2; 12 nucleotides match TRBD2. Trimming cost V 6 bases and J 6 bases; bases outside gene matches: 15. There are 18 residues in the CDR3. Germline V gene sequence: CDR1 SGHRS, CDR2 YFSETQ.

The gene calls are TRBV19 and TRBJ1-1; TRBD1 aligns across 8 bases. CDR1 is LNHDA and CDR2 is SQIVND in the germline V gene (reference sequence). V was pared by 1 base and J by 1 base, with 2 bases of the junction left unmatched. The CDR3 is made up of 15 amino acids. The CDR3 nucleotides are TGTGCCAGTAGTATAGGGGGGACAGGGAACACTGAAGCTTTCTTT. This encodes CASSIGGTGNTEAFF.

The gene calls are TRBV4-2 and TRBJ2-5; the D gene is possibly TRBD2 (7 bases). V dropped 0 bases and J dropped 10 bases, with 21 bases sitting between them. The length of the CDR3 is 16 residues. CDR1 and CDR2 from the germline V gene are LGHNA and YNFKEQ. The CDR3 loop is CASSQDLAGARRDQYF. The DNA for the CDR3 is TGTGCCAGCAGCCAAGATTTGGCGGGGGCCCGGAGGGACCAGTACTTC.

The V and J genes are TRBV2 and TRBJ1-6; 8 nucleotides align to TRBD1. J lost 7 bases, V lost 9 bases, and 8 bases had no gene match. The CDR3 loop spans 14 amino acids. Germline V gene data show CDR1 as SNHLY and CDR2 as FYNNEI. As DNA, the CDR3 is TGTGCCAGTAAGACGACAGGGGTCAATTCACCCCTCCACTTT. This gives the protein CASKTTGVNSPLHF.

This clone was detected a few times. This chain connects TRBV4-3 to TRBJ1-6; possible D gene TRBD1, 6 bases. The CDR3 covers 15 residues. From germline, CDR1 is LGHNA and CDR2 YSLEER. Trimming took 1 base from V and 12 from J, leaving 16 bases between them. CDR3 coding DNA: TGCGCCAGCAGCCAAGTACGAGGGGGGGGATTACCCCTCCACTTT. This sequence encodes CASSQVRGGGLPLHF.

The chain has TRBV4-3 and TRBJ1-2; 8 bases are a match to TRBD1. CDR1 and CDR2 from the germline V gene are LGHNA and YSLEER. CDR3 length: 17 residues. V lost 0 bases, J lost 5 bases, and 11 bases stayed unmatched. The CDR3 here is CASSQEPPRGTGYGYTF. CDR3 coding DNA: TGCGCCAGCAGCCAAGAACCCCCGAGAGGGACAGGTTATGGCTACACCTTC.

The V and J genes are TRBV4-2 and TRBJ1-1; no firm D call. The CDR3 runs to 14 residues. Germline lookup yields CDR1 LGHNA and CDR2 YNFKEQ. V lost 0 bases, J lost 1 base, and 6 bases lay in between. DNA of the CDR3: TGTGCCAGCAGCCAAGATGGCAGGAACACTGAAGCTTTCTTT. Translated, it gives CASSQDGRNTEAFF.

The J gene is TRBJ2-5, the V gene TRBV29-1; D possibly corresponds to TRBD1 (5 bases). This CDR3 has 13 residues. Germline CDR1 reads SQVTM; CDR2 reads ANQGSEA. The ends were cut back, 7 bases at V and 3 bases at J, with 15 bases in the middle. CDR3: CSADREPEETQYF. The CDR3 coding sequence is TGCAGCGCCGACAGAGAACCGGAAGAGACCCAGTACTTC.

The chain employs TRBV12-3 or TRBV12-4 and TRBJ1-5; D remains ambiguous. V lost 3 bases and J lost 3, with 6 bases in between. The CDR3 is 13 amino acids. The CDR3 sequence is CASSLQANQPQHF. CDR3 nucleotide sequence: TGTGCCAGCAGTTTGCAGGCCAATCAGCCCCAGCATTTT.

The chain joins TRBV28 to TRBJ1-2; unclear D gene. The length of the CDR3 is 11 residues. With 10 bases removed from V and 5 bases from J, the gap between germline ends came to 11 bases. Per the germline V gene, CDR1 is MDHEN and CDR2 is SYDVKM. The CDR3 DNA is TGTGCCACTGGTCTGGAGTATGGCTACACCTTC. It is translated as CATGLEYGYTF.

J is TRBJ2-1 and V is TRBV7-2, with 10 bases identical to TRBD2. Germline V gives CDR1 SGHTA, CDR2 FQGNSA. The CDR3 contains 15 residues. V shed 1 base, J shed 5 bases, and the junction held 2 bases outside the gene matches. In DNA, the CDR3 is TGTGCCAGCAGCTTAGGAAGCGGGGGGGACAATGAGCAGTTCTTC. Protein sequence: CASSLGSGGDNEQFF.